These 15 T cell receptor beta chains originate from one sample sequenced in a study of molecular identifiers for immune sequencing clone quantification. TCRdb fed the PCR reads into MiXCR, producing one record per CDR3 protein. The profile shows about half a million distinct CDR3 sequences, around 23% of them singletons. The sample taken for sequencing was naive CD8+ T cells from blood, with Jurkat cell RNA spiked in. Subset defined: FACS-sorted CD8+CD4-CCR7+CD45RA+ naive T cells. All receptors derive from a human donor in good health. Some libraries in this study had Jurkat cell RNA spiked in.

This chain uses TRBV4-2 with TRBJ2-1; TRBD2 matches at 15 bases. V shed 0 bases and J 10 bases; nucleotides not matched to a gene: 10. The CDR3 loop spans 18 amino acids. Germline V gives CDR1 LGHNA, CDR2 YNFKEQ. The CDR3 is CASSQDGLAGGIVGEQFF. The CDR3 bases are TGTGCCAGCAGCCAAGATGGACTAGCGGGAGGGATTGTTGGAGAGCAGTTCTTC.

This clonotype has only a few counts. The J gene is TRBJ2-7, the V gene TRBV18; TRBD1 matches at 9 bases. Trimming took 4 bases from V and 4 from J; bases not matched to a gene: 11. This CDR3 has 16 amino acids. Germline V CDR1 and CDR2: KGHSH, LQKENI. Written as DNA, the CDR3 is TGTGCCAGCTCACTCACATTACAGGGGGCTTATTACGAGCAGTACTTC. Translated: CASSLTLQGAYYEQYF. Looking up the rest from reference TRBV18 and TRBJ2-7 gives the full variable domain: NAGVMQNPRHLVRRRGQEARLRCSPMKGHSHVYWYRQLPEEGLKFMVYLQKENIIDESGMPKERFSAEFPKEGPSILRIQQVVRGDSAAYFCASSLTLQGAYYEQYFGPGTRLTVT.

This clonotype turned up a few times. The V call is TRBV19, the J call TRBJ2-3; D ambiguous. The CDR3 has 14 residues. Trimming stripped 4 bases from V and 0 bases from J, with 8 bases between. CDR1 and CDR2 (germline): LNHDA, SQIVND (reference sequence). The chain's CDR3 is CASSNPGSTDTQYF. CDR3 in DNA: TGTGCCAGTAGTAACCCAGGTAGCACAGATACGCAGTATTTT. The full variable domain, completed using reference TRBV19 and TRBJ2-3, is DGGITQSPKYLFRKEGQNVTLSCEQNLNHDAMYWYRQDPGQGLRLIYYSQIVNDFQKGDIAEGYSVSREKKESFPLTVTSAQKNPTAFYLCASSNPGSTDTQYFGPGTRLTVL.

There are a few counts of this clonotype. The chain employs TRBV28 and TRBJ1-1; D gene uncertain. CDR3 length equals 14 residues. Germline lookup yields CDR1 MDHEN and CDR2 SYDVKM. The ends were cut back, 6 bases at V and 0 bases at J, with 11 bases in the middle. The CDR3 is CASSESGLNTEAFF. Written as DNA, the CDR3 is TGTGCCAGCAGCGAAAGTGGGTTGAACACTGAAGCTTTCTTT.

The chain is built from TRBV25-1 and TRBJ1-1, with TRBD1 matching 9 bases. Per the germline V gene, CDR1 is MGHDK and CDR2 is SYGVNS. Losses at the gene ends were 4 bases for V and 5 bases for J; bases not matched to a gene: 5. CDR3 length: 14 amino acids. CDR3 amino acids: CASSVQGAGTEAFF. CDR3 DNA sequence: TGTGCCAGCAGTGTACAGGGGGCTGGGACTGAAGCTTTCTTT.

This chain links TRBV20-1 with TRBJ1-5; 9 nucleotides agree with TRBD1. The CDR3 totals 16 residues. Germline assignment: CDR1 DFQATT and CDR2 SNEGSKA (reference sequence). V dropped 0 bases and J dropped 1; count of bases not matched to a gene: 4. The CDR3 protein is CSARDVQGASNQPQHF. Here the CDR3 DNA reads TGCAGTGCTAGAGACGTACAGGGGGCCAGCAATCAGCCCCAGCATTTT.

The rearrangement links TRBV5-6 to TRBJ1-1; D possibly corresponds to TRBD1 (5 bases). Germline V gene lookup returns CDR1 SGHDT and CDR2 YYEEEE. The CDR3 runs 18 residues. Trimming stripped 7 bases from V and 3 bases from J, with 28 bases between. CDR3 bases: TGTGCCAGCGGGACGGGACCCACAGGTCTACATTGGGACACTGAAGCTTTCTTT. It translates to CASGTGPTGLHWDTEAFF.

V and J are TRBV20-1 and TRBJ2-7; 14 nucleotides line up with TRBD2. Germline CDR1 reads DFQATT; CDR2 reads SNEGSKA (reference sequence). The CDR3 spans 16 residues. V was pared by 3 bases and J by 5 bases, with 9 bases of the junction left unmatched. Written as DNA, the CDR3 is TGCAGTGCTAGCGATCGACTAGCGGGGGGGGTGGACGAGCAGTACTTC. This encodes CSASDRLAGGVDEQYF.

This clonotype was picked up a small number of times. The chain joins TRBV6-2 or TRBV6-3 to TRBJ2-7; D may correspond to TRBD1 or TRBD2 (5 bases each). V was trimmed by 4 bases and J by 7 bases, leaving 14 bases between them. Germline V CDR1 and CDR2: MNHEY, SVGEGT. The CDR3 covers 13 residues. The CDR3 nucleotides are TGTGCCAGCAGTTGGGGGAGCCTAAGTGAGCAGTACTTC. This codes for CASSWGSLSEQYF.

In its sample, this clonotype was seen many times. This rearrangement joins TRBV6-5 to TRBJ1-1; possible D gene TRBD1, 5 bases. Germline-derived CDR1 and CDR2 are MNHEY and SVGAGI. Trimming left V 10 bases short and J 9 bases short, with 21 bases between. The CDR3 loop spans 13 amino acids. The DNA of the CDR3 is TGTGCCACTCCGGCAGGGTTATCTCCCCAAGCTTTCTTT. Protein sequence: CATPAGLSPQAFF.

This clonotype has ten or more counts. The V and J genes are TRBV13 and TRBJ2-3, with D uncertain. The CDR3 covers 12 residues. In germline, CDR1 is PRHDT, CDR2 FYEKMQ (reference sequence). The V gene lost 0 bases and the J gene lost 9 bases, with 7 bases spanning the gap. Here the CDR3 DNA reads TGTGCCAGCAGCTTAGGAGGTGGGACGCAGTATTTT. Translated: CASSLGGGTQYF.

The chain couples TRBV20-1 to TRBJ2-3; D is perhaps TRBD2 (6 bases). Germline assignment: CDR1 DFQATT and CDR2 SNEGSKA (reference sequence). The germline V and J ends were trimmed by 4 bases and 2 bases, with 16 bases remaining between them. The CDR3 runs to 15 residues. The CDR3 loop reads CSAIRTCGTTDTQYF. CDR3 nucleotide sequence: TGCAGTGCTATACGGACTTGCGGGACCACAGATACGCAGTATTTT.

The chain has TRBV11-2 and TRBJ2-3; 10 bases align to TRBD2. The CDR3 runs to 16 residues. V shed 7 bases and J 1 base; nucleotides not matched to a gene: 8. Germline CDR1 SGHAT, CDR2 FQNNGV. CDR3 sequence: CASTELAGGGTDTQYF. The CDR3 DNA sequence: TGTGCCAGCACCGAATTAGCGGGAGGAGGCACAGATACGCAGTATTTT.

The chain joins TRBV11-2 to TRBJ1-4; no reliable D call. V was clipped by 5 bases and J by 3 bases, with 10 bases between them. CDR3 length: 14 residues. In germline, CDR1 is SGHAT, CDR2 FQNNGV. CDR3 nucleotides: TGTGCCAGCAGCCAAGGGTTCGCTAATGAAAAACTGTTTTTT. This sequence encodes CASSQGFANEKLFF.

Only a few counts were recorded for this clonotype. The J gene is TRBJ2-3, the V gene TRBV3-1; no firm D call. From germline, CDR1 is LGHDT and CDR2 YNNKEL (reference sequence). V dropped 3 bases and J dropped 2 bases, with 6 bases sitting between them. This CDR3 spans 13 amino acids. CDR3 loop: CASSHMNTDTQYF. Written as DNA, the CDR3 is TGTGCCAGCAGCCACATGAACACAGATACGCAGTATTTT.